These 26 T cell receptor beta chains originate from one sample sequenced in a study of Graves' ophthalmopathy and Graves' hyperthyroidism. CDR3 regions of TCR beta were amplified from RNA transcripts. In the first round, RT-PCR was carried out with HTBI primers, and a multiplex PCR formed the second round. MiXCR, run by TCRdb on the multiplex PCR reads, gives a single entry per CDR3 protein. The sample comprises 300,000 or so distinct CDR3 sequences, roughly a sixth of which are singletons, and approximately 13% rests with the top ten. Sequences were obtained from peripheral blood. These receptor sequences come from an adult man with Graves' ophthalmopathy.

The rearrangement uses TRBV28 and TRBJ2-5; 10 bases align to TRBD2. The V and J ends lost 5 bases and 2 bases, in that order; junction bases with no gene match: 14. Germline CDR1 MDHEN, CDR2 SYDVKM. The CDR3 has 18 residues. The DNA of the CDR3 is TGTGCCAGCAGTACCTTCCTAGCGGGGGTCTTAATACAAGAGACCCAGTACTTC. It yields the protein CASSTFLAGVLIQETQYF.

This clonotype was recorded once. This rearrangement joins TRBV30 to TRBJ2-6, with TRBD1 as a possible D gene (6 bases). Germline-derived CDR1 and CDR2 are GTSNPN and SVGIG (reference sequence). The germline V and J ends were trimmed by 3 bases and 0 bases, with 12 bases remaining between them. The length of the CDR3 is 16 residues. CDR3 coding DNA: TGTGCCTGGAGCCCGGGACAAAGCTCTGGGGCCAACGTCCTGACTTTC. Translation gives CAWSPGQSSGANVLTF.

CDR3: CASRQGGPTYEQYF. The CDR3 nucleotides are TGTGCCAGCAGGCAGGGGGGCCCTACCTACGAGCAGTACTTC. This chain joins TRBV6-1 and TRBJ2-7, with D possibly matching TRBD1 (7 bases). The V end lost 6 bases, the J end lost 2 bases, and 14 bases lay between the germline ends. The CDR3 covers 14 residues. The germline V gene encodes CDR1 MNHNS and CDR2 SASEGT.

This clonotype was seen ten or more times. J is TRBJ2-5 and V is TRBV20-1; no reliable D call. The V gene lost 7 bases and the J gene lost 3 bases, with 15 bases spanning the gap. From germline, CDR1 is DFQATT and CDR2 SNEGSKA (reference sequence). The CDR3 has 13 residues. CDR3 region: CSDAGPKKETQYF. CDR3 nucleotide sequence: TGCAGTGACGCCGGACCCAAGAAAGAGACCCAGTACTTC.

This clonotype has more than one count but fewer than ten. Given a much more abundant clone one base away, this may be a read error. For the CDR3, the DNA is TGCGCCAGCAGCGTGACAAAAATGAACACCGGGGAGCTGTTTTTT. This translates into CASSVTKMNTGELFF. The chain recombines TRBV5-1 with TRBJ2-2; D uncertain. CDR3 length: 15 residues. Germline assignment: CDR1 SGHRS and CDR2 YFSETQ. V dropped 4 bases and J dropped 1 base, with 11 bases sitting between them.

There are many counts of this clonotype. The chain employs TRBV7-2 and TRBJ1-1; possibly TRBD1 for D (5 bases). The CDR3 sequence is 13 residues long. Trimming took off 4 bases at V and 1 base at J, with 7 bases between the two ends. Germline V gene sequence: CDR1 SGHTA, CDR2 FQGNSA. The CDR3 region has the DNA TGTGCCAGCAGCTGGAGGGGGAACACTGAAGCTTTCTTT. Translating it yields CASSWRGNTEAFF.

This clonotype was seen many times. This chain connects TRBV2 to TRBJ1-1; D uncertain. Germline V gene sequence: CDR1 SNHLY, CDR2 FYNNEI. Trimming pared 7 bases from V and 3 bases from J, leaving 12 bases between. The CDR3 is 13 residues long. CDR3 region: CASTADWDTEAFF. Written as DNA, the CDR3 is TGTGCCAGCACCGCCGACTGGGACACTGAAGCTTTCTTT.

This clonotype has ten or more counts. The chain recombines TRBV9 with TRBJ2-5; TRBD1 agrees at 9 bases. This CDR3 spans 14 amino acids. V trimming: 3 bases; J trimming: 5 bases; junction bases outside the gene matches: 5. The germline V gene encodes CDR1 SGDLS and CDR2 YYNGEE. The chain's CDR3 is CASSEGDRVETQYF. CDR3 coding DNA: TGTGCCAGCAGCGAGGGGGACAGGGTGGAGACCCAGTACTTC.

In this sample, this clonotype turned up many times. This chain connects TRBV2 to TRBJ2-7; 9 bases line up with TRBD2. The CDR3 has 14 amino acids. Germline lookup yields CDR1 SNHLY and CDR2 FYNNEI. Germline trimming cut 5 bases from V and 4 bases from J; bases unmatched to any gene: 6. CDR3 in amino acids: CASSYVAGEYEQYF. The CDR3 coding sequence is TGTGCCAGCAGTTACGTAGCGGGAGAGTACGAGCAGTACTTC. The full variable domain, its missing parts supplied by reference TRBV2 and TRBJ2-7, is EPEVTQTPSHQVTQMGQEVILRCVPISNHLYFYWYRQILGQKVEFLVSFYNNEISEKSEIFDDQFSVERPDGSNFTLKIRSTKLEDSAMYFCASSYVAGEYEQYFGPGTRLTVT.

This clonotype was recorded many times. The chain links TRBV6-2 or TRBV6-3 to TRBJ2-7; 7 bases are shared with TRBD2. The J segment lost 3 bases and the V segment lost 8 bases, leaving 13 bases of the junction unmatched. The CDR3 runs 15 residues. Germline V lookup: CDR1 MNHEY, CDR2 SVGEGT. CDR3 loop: CASRRVAGAFYEQYF. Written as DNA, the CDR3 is TGTGCCAGCCGCCGAGTCGCGGGAGCATTCTACGAGCAGTACTTC.

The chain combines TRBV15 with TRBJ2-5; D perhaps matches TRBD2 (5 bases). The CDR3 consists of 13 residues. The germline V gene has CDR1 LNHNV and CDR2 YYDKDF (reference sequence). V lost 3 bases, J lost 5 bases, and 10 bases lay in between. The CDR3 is CATSSLGAETQYF. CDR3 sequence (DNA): TGTGCCACCAGCAGCCTGGGAGCGGAGACCCAGTACTTC.

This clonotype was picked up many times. The CDR3 reads CASSTRDRGLYGYTF. In DNA, the CDR3 is TGTGCCAGCAGCACCCGGGACAGGGGGCTTTATGGCTACACCTTC. This sequence joins TRBV13 and TRBJ1-2, with TRBD1 identical over 12 bases. This CDR3 comprises 15 residues. The V gene end was trimmed by 5 bases and the J gene end by 5 bases; junction bases not matched to a gene: 6. Germline V gene data show CDR1 as PRHDT and CDR2 as FYEKMQ (reference sequence).

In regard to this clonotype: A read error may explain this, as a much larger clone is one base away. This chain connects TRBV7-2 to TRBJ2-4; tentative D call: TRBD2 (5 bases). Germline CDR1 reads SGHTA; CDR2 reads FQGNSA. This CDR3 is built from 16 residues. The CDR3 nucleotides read TGTGCCAGCAGCCCCACCGTGACGCTAGCCAAAAACCTTCAGTACTTC. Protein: CASSPTVTLAKNLQYF.

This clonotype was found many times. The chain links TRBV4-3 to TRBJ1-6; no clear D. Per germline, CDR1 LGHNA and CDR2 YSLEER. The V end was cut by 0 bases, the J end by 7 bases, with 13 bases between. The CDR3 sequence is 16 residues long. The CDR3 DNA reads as TGCGCCAGCAGCCAAGAAGGTACCAACCTCAATTCACCCCTCCACTTT. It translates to CASSQEGTNLNSPLHF.

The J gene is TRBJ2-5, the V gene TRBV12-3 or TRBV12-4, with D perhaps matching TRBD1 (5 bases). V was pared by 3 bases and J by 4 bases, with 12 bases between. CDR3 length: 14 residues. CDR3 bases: TGTGCCAGCAGTTTTGACAGAGCAGCAGAGACCCAGTACTTC. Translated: CASSFDRAAETQYF.

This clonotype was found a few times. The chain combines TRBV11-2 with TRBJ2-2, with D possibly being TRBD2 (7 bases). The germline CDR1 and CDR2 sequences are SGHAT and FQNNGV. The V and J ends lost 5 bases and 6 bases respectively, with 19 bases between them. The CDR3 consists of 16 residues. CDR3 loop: CASSHGRGLDAGELFF. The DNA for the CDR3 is TGTGCCAGCAGCCACGGGCGGGGGCTCGACGCCGGGGAGCTGTTTTTT.

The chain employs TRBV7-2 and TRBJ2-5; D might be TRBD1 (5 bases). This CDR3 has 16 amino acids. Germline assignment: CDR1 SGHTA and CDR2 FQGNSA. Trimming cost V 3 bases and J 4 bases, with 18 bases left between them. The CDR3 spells CASSFGWGPRTETQYF. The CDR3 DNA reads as TGTGCCAGCAGCTTTGGCTGGGGCCCTCGAACAGAGACCCAGTACTTC.

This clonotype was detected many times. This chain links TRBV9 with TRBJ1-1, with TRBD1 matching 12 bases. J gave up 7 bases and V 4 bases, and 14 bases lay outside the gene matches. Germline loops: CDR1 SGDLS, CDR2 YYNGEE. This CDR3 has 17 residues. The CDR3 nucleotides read TGTGCCAGCAGCACCCGTCCCGGGACAGGGGGCAGCGGTGAAGCTTTCTTT. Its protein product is CASSTRPGTGGSGEAFF.

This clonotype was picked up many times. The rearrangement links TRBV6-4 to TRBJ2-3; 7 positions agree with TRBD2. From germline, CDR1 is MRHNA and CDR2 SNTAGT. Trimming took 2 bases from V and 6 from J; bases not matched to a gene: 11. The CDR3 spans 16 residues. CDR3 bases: TGTGCCAGCAGTGACACCTGGACGACCGGGGGGGATACGCAGTATTTT. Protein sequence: CASSDTWTTGGDTQYF.

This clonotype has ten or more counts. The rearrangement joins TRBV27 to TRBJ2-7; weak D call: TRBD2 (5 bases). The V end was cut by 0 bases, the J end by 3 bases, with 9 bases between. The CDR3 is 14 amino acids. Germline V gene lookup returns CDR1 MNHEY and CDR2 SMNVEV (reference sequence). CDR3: CASSLSASGYEQYF. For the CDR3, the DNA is TGTGCCAGCAGTTTATCGGCGAGCGGCTACGAGCAGTACTTC.

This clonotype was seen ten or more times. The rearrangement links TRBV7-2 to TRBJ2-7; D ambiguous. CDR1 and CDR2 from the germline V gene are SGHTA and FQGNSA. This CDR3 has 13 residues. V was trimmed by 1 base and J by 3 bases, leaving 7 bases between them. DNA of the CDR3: TGTGCCAGCAGCTTAGTGGTGGGCTACGAGCAGTACTTC. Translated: CASSLVVGYEQYF.

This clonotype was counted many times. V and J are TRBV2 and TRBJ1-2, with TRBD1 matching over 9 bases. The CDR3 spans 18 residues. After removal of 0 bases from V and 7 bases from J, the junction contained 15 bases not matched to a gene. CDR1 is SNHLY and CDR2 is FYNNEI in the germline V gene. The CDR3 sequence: CASSEAGLGQGLSTGYTF. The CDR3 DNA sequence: TGTGCCAGCAGTGAAGCGGGGTTGGGACAGGGCTTGTCTACTGGCTACACCTTC.

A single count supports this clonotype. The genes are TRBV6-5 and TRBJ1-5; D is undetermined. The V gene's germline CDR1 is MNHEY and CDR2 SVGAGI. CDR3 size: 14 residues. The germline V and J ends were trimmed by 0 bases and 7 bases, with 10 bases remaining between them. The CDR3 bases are TGTGCCAGCAGTTACTCTGGATCTGGGCAGCCCCAGCATTTT. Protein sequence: CASSYSGSGQPQHF.

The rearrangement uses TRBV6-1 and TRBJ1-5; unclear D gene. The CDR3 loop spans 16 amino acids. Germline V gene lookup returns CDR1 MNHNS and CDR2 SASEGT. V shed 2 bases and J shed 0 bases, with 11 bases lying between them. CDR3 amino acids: CASSETVIHSNQPQHF. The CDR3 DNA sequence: TGTGCCAGCAGTGAAACGGTAATTCATAGCAATCAGCCCCAGCATTTT.

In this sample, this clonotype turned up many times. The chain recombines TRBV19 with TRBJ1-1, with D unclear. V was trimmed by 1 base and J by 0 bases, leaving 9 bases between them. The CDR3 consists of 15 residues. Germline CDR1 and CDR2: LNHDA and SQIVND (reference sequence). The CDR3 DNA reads TGTGCCAGTAGTATAGCCCCAGTCCTGAACACTGAAGCTTTCTTT. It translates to CASSIAPVLNTEAFF.

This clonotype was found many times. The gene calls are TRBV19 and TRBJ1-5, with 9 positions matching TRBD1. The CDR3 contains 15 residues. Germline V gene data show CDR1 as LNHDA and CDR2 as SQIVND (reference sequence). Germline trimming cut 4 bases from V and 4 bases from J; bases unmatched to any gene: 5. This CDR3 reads CASSNVGQGNQPQHF. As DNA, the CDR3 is TGTGCCAGTAGTAATGTGGGACAGGGAAATCAGCCCCAGCATTTT.